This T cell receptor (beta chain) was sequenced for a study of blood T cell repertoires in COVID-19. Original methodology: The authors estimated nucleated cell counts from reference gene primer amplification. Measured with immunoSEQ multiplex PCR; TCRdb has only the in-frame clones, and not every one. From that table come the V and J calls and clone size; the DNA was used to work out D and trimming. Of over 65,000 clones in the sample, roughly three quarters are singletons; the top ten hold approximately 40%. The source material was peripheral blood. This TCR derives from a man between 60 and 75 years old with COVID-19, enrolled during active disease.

In nucleotides, the CDR3 is TGTGCCAGCAGTTTTCCCATTGGGGGCGCGAAGGCTTACGAGCAGTACTTC. It specifies CASSFPIGGAKAYEQYF. The chain recombines TRBV6-2 or TRBV6-3 with TRBJ2-7, with TRBD1 as a possible D gene (6 bases). The germline V gene encodes CDR1 MNHEY and CDR2 SVGEGT. This CDR3 has 17 amino acids. The V and J ends lost 4 bases and 4 bases respectively, with 23 bases between them.